This T cell receptor (beta chain) was captured by sequencing in a study of read filtering for tumor transcriptome and immune sequencing (dated by TCRdb to 2018 to 2021). At the level of the whole study: Of the patients in the cohort, more than 16 were male and around 15 were female, and their mean age was approximately 66 years, with a range of roughly 40 to 80. A main aim was a read-filtering strategy for immune repertoire data, specifically whether clonotypes supported by a single read should be removed. By revised international staging, 8 or 9 patients were R-ISS I, approximately 15 were R-ISS II and over five were R-ISS III. After DNase treatment, whole-transcriptome libraries were prepared with the TruSeq RNA Access Library Prep Kit. Per sample, about 4.05 to 10.27 million TCR-region mapped reads were obtained with IR-seq, compared with only 85 to 1273 with RNA-seq. The study compared TCR repertoires from targeted immune repertoire sequencing and bulk whole-transcriptome sequencing run on the same bone marrow samples.

This clonotype has only a few counts. No antigen is known for it. No much larger clonotype is one base removed from it; base qualities were not supplied. Taken from the germline V gene (reference sequence), the CDR1 and CDR2 loops are SGHKS and YYEKEE. V trim: 5 bases; J trim: 3 bases; unmatched bases: 5. The CDR3 sequence holds 15 residues, the cysteine and phenylalanine included. This entry keeps only the CDR3 DNA: 45 bases, framed from base 1. Each patient had bone marrow sampled at the time of active disease. Isolation of bone marrow mononuclear cells was performed by Ficoll-Hypaque density gradient centrifugation. Myeloma plasma cells were removed and CD138-negative cells were collected by negative selection after labeling with CD138 magnetic microbeads on a MACS separator. Flow cytometry with CD138 antibodies on an Attune NxT was used to check how pure the isolated cells were. Total RNA was extracted with TRIzol reagent and quantified with a NanoDrop spectrophotometer. Paired RNA-seq and IR-seq were performed on each patient's CD138-negative bone marrow sample.

Overall study results and their limits: Single-read clonotypes made up around 82% of clonotypes but only 3% to 4% of total reads in IR-seq, compared with more than 65% of clonotypes and 44.6% of reads in RNA-seq. The sorted CD138-negative fraction was not purified T cells but a mixed bone marrow immune population. Compared with RNA-seq, IR-seq captured clonotypes at much greater depth and more reliably, and a smaller IR-seq throughput was enough to identify most of the shared clonotypes. When single-read clonotypes were removed, the proportions of shared clonotypes in IR-seq and RNA-seq correlated more strongly.

TCR libraries were built from 400 ng RNA with the Immunoverse kit, using molecular barcoded adaptors covering alpha/delta and beta/gamma chains. The same RNA used for transcriptome sequencing was used for TCR library preparation. TCR libraries were sequenced on an Illumina HiSeq 4000 with 2 x 150 cycles. Turning to the authors' computational methods: TCR reads were aligned to human V, D, J and C references and assembled into CDR3 clonotypes with MiXCR, including quality filtering and error correction. Clonotype counts and gene usage diversity were analyzed with the tcR package in R. For inspection of raw mapping reads, RNA-seq reads were mapped by STAR aligner version 2.5.3a onto GRCh37 of the human genome. To test how sequencing depth affected the clonotypes detected, IR-seq fastq files were randomly downsampled with Seqtk 1.3. TCRdb took the public reads, trimmed them with fastp at Q25, ran MiXCR for clone calling and kept in-frame beta chains. Each entry merges the rows of one CDR3 protein and shows their most common DNA and genes. Here the V and J calls rest on TCRdb's processing, not on the authors' analysis. The sample contains 40,000 or so distinct CDR3 sequences, around 15% of them found a single time. The top ten hold less than 20% of the sample.

The TCR was taken from a donor over 35 with multiple myeloma. Here the chain combines TRBV5-5 and TRBJ2-1; 10 of the junction bases match TRBD2. Sequencing was performed on a population of CD138-negative cells sorted from bone marrow. What this sample's cell subset or site label stands for: bone marrow mononuclear cells depleted of CD138+ plasma/myeloma cells by negative magnetic selection. In nucleotides, the sequence is TGTGCCAGCAGACTAGCGGGGACAATCTACAATGAGCAGTTCTTC. This codes for CASRLAGTIYNEQFF.